The 11 T cell receptor beta chains below come from one sample, sequenced in a study of regulatory T cells in long-lasting Graves disease (dated by TCRdb to about 2021). The time point label of this sample denotes: newly diagnosed GD, antithyroid drugs for less than 3 months. For both TCR sequencing and RNA sequencing, RNA was extracted from PBMCs using TRIzol. Libraries were built with multiplex PCR. Sequencing used an Illumina HiSeq 4000. TCR beta libraries were built with iRepertoire HTBI primers and Arm-PCR amplification of CDR3 regions. TCRdb reprocessed the public reads (quality trimming at Q25 with fastp, clone calling with MiXCR) and kept in-frame beta chains. One record per CDR3 amino acid sequence lists the most common genes and DNA. The sample table shows 500,000 to 700,000 distinct CDR3 sequences, and roughly 15% are seen once. About 20% of the sample goes to the ten largest clones. The sample was also reused in another study, on T cells in Graves' hyperthyroidism and ophthalmopathy.

This material consisted of peripheral blood mononuclear cells (PBMCs), taken at new diagnosis, from a patient treated with antithyroid drugs. The receptors derive from a woman younger than 45 with Graves disease. Donor details come from another sample of the same person, matched by shared clones.

This chain uses TRBV28 with TRBJ1-2, with D maybe TRBD1 (5 bases). The V end was cut by 7 bases, the J end by 2 bases, with 11 bases between. The CDR3 runs to 13 residues. Germline assignment: CDR1 MDHEN and CDR2 SYDVKM. The CDR3 region has the DNA TGTGCCAGCACCCGGGACGGCAACTATGGCTACACCTTC. Residues: CASTRDGNYGYTF.

The chain carries TRBV12-3 or TRBV12-4 and TRBJ1-1, with a tentative D call TRBD1 (6 bases). The CDR3 has 14 amino acids. With 3 bases removed from V and 6 bases from J, the gap between germline ends came to 14 bases. The CDR3 region has the DNA TGTGCCAGCAGTTTCACAGGGAGGAGGGCTGAAGCTTTCTTT. As protein: CASSFTGRRAEAFF.

This clonotype has at least ten counts. The chain carries TRBV6-1 and TRBJ2-7; TRBD1 might be the D (6 bases). V lost 6 bases to trimming and J lost 7 bases, with 16 bases between them. This CDR3 is 13 amino acids long. Germline V gives CDR1 MNHNS, CDR2 SASEGT. This CDR3 is CASRTTGFSEQYF. CDR3 sequence (DNA): TGTGCCAGCAGGACCACAGGGTTCTCTGAGCAGTACTTC.

This clonotype occurred many times. The V and J genes are TRBV5-5 and TRBJ1-1; no firm D call. Germline V gene sequence: CDR1 SGHKS, CDR2 YYEKEE (reference sequence). This CDR3 spans 16 amino acids. Trimming took 0 bases from V and 0 from J, leaving 12 bases between them. The CDR3 loop is CASSLGGGYVNTEAFF. CDR3 bases: TGTGCCAGCAGCTTGGGAGGAGGGTACGTGAACACTGAAGCTTTCTTT.

The J gene is TRBJ2-5, the V gene TRBV20-1; TRBD1 aligns across 7 bases. This CDR3 contains 16 residues. Germline-derived CDR1 and CDR2 are DFQATT and SNEGSKA (reference sequence). The V gene end was trimmed by 6 bases and the J gene end by 2 bases; junction bases not matched to a gene: 15. For the CDR3, the DNA is TGCAGTGCCATCCCGACCCTCAGGGGGAAACAAGAGACCCAGTACTTC. Residues: CSAIPTLRGKQETQYF.

This clonotype occurred a few times. At one of its ends the junction is not consistent with the germline gene, which may arise from a read error. The chain recombines TRBV7-7 with TRBJ2-1; D remains unclear. This CDR3 is 15 amino acids long. Germline loops: CDR1 SSHAT, CDR2 FNYEAQ (reference sequence). Here the CDR3 DNA reads TGTGCTAGCAGCTTAAGTCTAGTGGGTCAATATGAGCAGTTCTTC. This sequence encodes CASSLSLVGQYEQFF.

This clonotype was counted between two and nine times. V gene TRBV7-8 combines with J gene TRBJ2-6; tentative D call: TRBD2 (5 bases). The CDR3 has 17 amino acids. The germline V gene has CDR1 SGHVS and CDR2 FQNEAQ. CDR3 nucleotides: TGTTCGTCCCGTCGGGAAGCCCTTAGCTCTGGGGCCAACGTCCTGACTTTC. It encodes CSSRREALSSGANVLTF.

This clonotype was seen repeatedly, ten times or more. The chain is built from TRBV27 and TRBJ1-2; D unclear. Germline-derived CDR1 and CDR2 are MNHEY and SMNVEV (reference sequence). The CDR3 contains 13 residues. The ends were cut back, 2 bases at V and 5 bases at J, with 9 bases in the middle. In DNA form, the CDR3 reads TGTGCCAGCAGTTTAGGACGTTGGTATGGCTACACCTTC. Translated: CASSLGRWYGYTF.

This clonotype was seen repeatedly, ten times or more. The V and J genes are TRBV11-2 and TRBJ2-2; D gene ambiguous. The length of the CDR3 is 13 residues. CDR1 and CDR2 from the germline V gene are SGHAT and FQNNGV. V lost 5 bases and J 5 bases, leaving 9 bases between the germline ends. The chain's CDR3 is CASSPETTGELFF. CDR3 nucleotide sequence: TGTGCCAGCAGCCCCGAAACGACCGGGGAGCTGTTTTTT.

The chain joins TRBV3-1 to TRBJ1-4; 7 bases are shared with TRBD1. V was clipped by 1 base and J by 11 bases; unmatched bases: 10. The CDR3 contains 15 residues. Germline V gene lookup returns CDR1 LGHDT and CDR2 YNNKEL (reference sequence). The CDR3 DNA reads TGTGCCAGCAGCCAAGTTGGACAGGCGAATGGGAAACTGTTTTTT. Its protein is CASSQVGQANGKLFF.

The CDR3 here is CASSEQERSPLHF. The CDR3 region has the DNA TGTGCCAGCAGTGAACAGGAACGTTCACCCCTCCACTTT. The chain has TRBV6-4 and TRBJ1-6, with D perhaps matching TRBD1 (5 bases). The CDR3 runs to 13 residues. V dropped 3 bases and J dropped 9 bases, with 9 bases sitting between them. Germline V lookup: CDR1 MRHNA, CDR2 SNTAGT.